The sequence of this T cell receptor beta chain was determined in a study of OX40 agonist ivuxolimab in advanced cancers. Study-level points and caveats: The mean number of expanded clones was higher in CD8+ T cells than in CD4+.

CDR1 is SQVTM and CDR2 is ANQGSEA in the germline V gene. The length of the CDR3 is 14 residues. V dropped 5 bases and J dropped 1 base, with 13 bases sitting between them. Concerning this clone: Its cognate antigen is unknown.

Repertoires were generated with immunoSEQ multiplex PCR, while TCRdb's copy carries only in-frame clones and drops some. The repertoire has about 47,000 clones, less than 90% of them found once; the top ten carry around a quarter. The clonotype was recovered from an adult with an advanced solid tumor such as melanoma, head and neck, liver or kidney cancer. Sequenced here: CD4+ or CD8+ T cells sorted from blood, sampled in a trial of the OX40 agonist ivuxolimab. The V and J genes are TRBV29-1 and TRBJ2-3, with D tentatively TRBD2 (6 bases). The CDR3 bases are TGCAGCGTTCTGGGACTTCCGGGCACAGATACGCAGTATTTT. This codes for CSVLGLPGTDTQYF.